One T cell receptor (beta chain) is described in this entry. Its antigen is still unknown. This sample was included in a study of post-analysis software for immune sequencing data. Findings and limits, study-wide: A few TRBV segments occurring more often in patients than controls included TRBV5-6, TRBV5-1 and TRBV20-1.

Each TCR beta cDNA library carried unique molecular identifiers. TCRdb fed the PCR reads into MiXCR, producing one record per CDR3 protein. In the table there are hundreds of thousands of distinct CDR3 sequences, around 40% of which are singletons. The CDR3 extends over 12 amino acids. The V and J ends lost 6 bases and 5 bases respectively, with 8 bases between them. Per the germline V gene, CDR1 is SNHLY and CDR2 is FYNNEI. The receptor was derived from a girl between 10 and 17 years old with multiple sclerosis. The chain carries TRBV2 and TRBJ2-1; D perhaps matches TRBD2 (6 bases). Sequencing was done on a sample of blood. The DNA for the CDR3 is TGTGCCAGCAGGACTAGAGACAATGAGCAGTTCTTC. Protein sequence: CASRTRDNEQFF.